The clone carrying this TCR beta chain was observed a few times. This specimen comes from a study of T-cell memory formation after mild COVID-19. J was trimmed by 4 bases and V by 6 bases; bases with no gene match: 5. This CDR3 is built from 14 residues. Germline assignment: CDR1 SQVTM and CDR2 ANQGSEA. TCRdb ran MiXCR on the 5' RACE reads and lists one entry per CDR3 protein. The sample comprises under 700,000 distinct CDR3 sequences, around 20% of which are singletons, and under 15% rests with the top ten. The source material was PBMCs or a T cell subset sorted from them (not recorded which). The chain recombines TRBV29-1 with TRBJ2-1; TRBD2 matches at 11 bases. The TCR comes from an adult woman who had mild COVID-19 (a few samples of this study predate the infection). Cell type and time point are not known. In nucleotides, the CDR3 is TGCAGCGTAGCGACTAGCGGGGTTTACAATGAGCAGTTCTTC. Its protein is CSVATSGVYNEQFF.